This T cell receptor beta chain is drawn from a study of shared clonotypes between healthy human individuals. Across the study: Aged 18 to 49, the donors were two women and a few men.

The assay was immunoSEQ multiplex PCR, and TCRdb's table has in-frame clones only and misses some. The sample records under 1,900,000 clones, approximately 98.5% being singletons. The CDR3 totals 15 residues. V was clipped by 2 bases and J by 5 bases, with 15 bases between them. From germline, CDR1 is SSHAT and CDR2 FNYEAQ (reference sequence). The J gene is TRBJ2-5, the V gene TRBV7-7; D possibly corresponds to TRBD1 (5 bases). The clonotype was recovered from a young man in good health. The sequenced sample was naive CD4+ T cells sorted from blood. Subset defined: CD45RA+ positively selected. The CDR3: CASSLKGFGSETQYF. The DNA for the CDR3 is TGTGCCAGCAGCTTAAAGGGGTTCGGATCGGAGACCCAGTACTTC.